This T cell receptor beta chain was sequenced during a study of blood T cells in healthy people across ages (dated by TCRdb to between 2015 and 2017). Regarding the complete study: In model experiments, template switching captured about one uniquely barcoded TCR beta cDNA molecule for every two T cells. Using deep sequencing normalized with unique cDNA molecular identifiers, the study measured how TCR beta repertoire diversity changes with age. Four age groups were formed from the donors: young (average 16 years), middle-aged (around 39), aged (62) and long-lived (about 80). To avoid experimental bias, donors of different ages were spread randomly across the sequencing lanes. Using the same blood draw, the study looked at two additional independent replicas of 1 million unique cDNA reads for two donors, one aged 18 to 30 and the other aged 80 or older.

Donors were 39 systemically healthy Caucasian individuals from Russia aged roughly 6 to 90 years. Around 10 milliliters of peripheral blood were collected from each donor into EDTA-treated Vacutainer tubes. Ficoll-Paque density-gradient centrifugation was used to isolate PBMCs, with at least 6.5 million obtained per sample. Total RNA was extracted from PBMCs with Trizol reagent, with at least 5 micrograms obtained per sample. For every donor, flow cytometry on a PBMC aliquot measured the percentage of naive CD45RAhigh/CD27high T cells. CDR1 and CDR2, per the germline V gene, are SGHTA and FQGNSA. From its cysteine to its phenylalanine, the CDR3 spans 15 amino acids. Only CDR3 DNA is held: 45 bases, read in frame from base 1. Of note for this clonotype: No cognate antigen has been identified for it. No base quality information exists; no much larger clone differs at one position.

Library prep was done by 5' RACE. Instrument on record: Illumina HiSeq 2500. A second 7 to 11 cycle PCR used a sample-barcoded 5' primer and a J-beta primer mix. A unique molecular identifier was introduced onto each TCR beta cDNA molecule by a template-switch 5' adaptor carrying 12 random nucleotides. Each sample yielded at least 3 million CDR3-containing paired-end reads. The Mint cDNA synthesis kit, primed by a TRBC-specific oligonucleotide, was used to synthesize first-strand cDNA from all RNA. Following uracil-DNA glycosylase treatment, all cDNA underwent a first 18-cycle PCR with the universal primers M1SS and BC2_uni_R. The study's processing was this. For normalization, 1 million high-quality reads, each with a distinct molecular identifier, were randomly selected from each sample. Instead of being binned into consensus sequences, reads that shared molecular identifiers were thrown out. MiTCR, set to a Q25 quality threshold and the strictest error-elimination algorithm, was used for CDR3 identification, clonotype clustering and error correction. A nonparametric unseen species model with Euler transformation was used to estimate lower-bound total TCR beta diversity. TCRdb reanalyzed the raw reads on its own, using fastp at Q25 for trimming and MiXCR for clone calling, and kept in-frame beta chains. Every entry covers one CDR3 protein and lists the most common genes and DNA from its rows. The V and J calls were not made by the authors but by TCRdb's processing. Here the sample has hundreds of thousands of distinct CDR3 sequences; 40% to 45% occur a single time. 25% to 35% of the sample comes from the top ten.

What the authors observed across the whole study: Total diversity estimates from one million sequenced T cells were considered lower bounds and underestimates. There was a strong correlation between observed TCR beta diversity and the percentage of naive T cells measured by flow cytometry. The long-lived group showed more naive CD4+ T cells, fewer expanded clones and increased TCR diversity than the aged group, suggesting age selection. Since profiling was done on bulk unsorted PBMCs, naive and antigen-experienced compartments could not be conclusively compared. The CMV infection status of donors was not known, potentially confounding age-related changes in expanded clonotypes. As age increased, observed TCR beta diversity per million T cells dropped in a roughly linear way, and a significant reduction was already evident by age 40.

The V and J genes are TRBV7-2 and TRBJ2-7; the central 9 bases match TRBD2. The J call may not be correct, given that the DNA end is closer to TRBJ2-5. The sample consisted of blood. The sequence was collected from an elderly man in good health. The sequenced DNA is TGTGCCAGCAGCTTAGCGTCTACTAGCGGGGAGACCCAGTACTTC. Its coded protein is CASSLASTSGETQYF.